The entry below describes one T cell receptor beta chain. The antigen is not known. Prior to sequencing, the ViraFEST assay stimulated PBMC with viral peptide pools, which expanded the antigen-specific CD4+ T cells. Following culture for about ten days, CD4+ T cells were isolated. PCR-confirmed SARS-CoV-2 infection occurred in the person between March and December 2020. IL-2 at 9 to 10 IU/ml and peptides at 8.5 to 10 ug/ml were added to cultured PBMC, approximately 2 million per well. Cultures given an HIV-1 Nef peptide pool acted as the negative control. Cultures got half-medium changes with IL-2 on days 3 and 7. V lost 3 bases and J lost 5; bases outside the gene matches: 7. CDR3 length: 15 amino acids. Per germline, CDR1 LGHNA and CDR2 YNFKEQ. Sequencing used immunoSEQ multiplex PCR; TCRdb keeps in-frame clones, though not all of them. Of 55,000 or so clones listed, around 76% are singletons. This specimen comes from a study of vaccination effects on CD4 cells after COVID-19.

Study-wide points: In people who had recovered, most post-vaccine spike-reactive clones were new vaccine-induced clones.

Sequences were derived from CD4+ T cells from PBMCs cultured with HIV peptides, sampled before COVID-19 vaccination. Subset reported: HIV-1 Nef peptide pool negative control/reference culture. The V call is TRBV4-2, the J call TRBJ2-3; 8 bases are a match to TRBD1. The clonotype comes from a human donor who had a prior SARS-CoV-2 infection. The CDR3 loop is CASSHRTGQGDTQYF. The CDR3 nucleotides read TGTGCCAGCAGCCACCGGACAGGGCAAGGAGATACGCAGTATTTT.